This T cell receptor beta chain comes out of a study of blood T cell repertoires in COVID-19. It was during active infection that Seattle patients were enrolled and then longitudinally followed. In this sample, this clone turned up once. The ends lost 6 bases at V and 5 bases at J; junction bases unmatched: 9. CDR1 and CDR2 from the germline V gene are GTSNPN and SVGIG (reference sequence). There are 13 residues in the CDR3. Generated by immunoSEQ multiplex PCR, the TCRdb table keeps only in-frame clones and is missing some. The table shows tens of thousands of clones, with about 88% occurring only once.

The origin of this receptor is a man aged 55 to 70 with COVID-19, enrolled during active disease. This chain joins TRBV30 and TRBJ2-7; 8 positions match TRBD1. The sample taken for sequencing was peripheral blood. As DNA, the CDR3 is TGTGCCTGTCAGGACAGGGCCGTCCACGAGCAGTACTTC. Its translation: CACQDRAVHEQYF.